Shown below are 30 T cell receptor beta chains from a single sample sequenced in a study of T cells after yellow fever vaccination. From the 5' RACE reads, TCRdb called clonotypes with MiXCR, one entry per CDR3 protein. The sample holds approximately 160,000 distinct CDR3 sequences, 7% to 10% seen once. This specimen was CD8+ T cells sorted from PBMCs, taken 45 days after the yellow fever booster vaccination. These receptor sequences come from a man younger than 35 who received the YFV17D yellow fever vaccine.

This clonotype showed up just a few times. The V gene is TRBV4-1, the J gene TRBJ2-7, with TRBD2 identical over 8 bases. Germline V gene data show CDR1 as MGHRA and CDR2 as YSYEKL. The CDR3 extends over 17 amino acids. V trimming: 4 bases; J trimming: 2 bases; junction bases outside the gene matches: 13. The CDR3 sequence is CASSPLSAGGPPYEQYF. CDR3 nucleotide sequence: TGCGCCAGCAGCCCCCTCTCGGCGGGGGGCCCCCCCTACGAGCAGTACTTC.

Only a few counts were recorded for this clonotype. The rearrangement joins TRBV5-1 to TRBJ2-5; D remains ambiguous. Looked up from germline, CDR1 is SGHRS and CDR2 is YFSETQ. V shed 1 base and J shed 5 bases, with 15 bases lying between them. CDR3 size: 15 residues. CDR3 in amino acids: CASSLFNGEVETQYF. The CDR3 bases are TGCGCCAGCAGCTTGTTCAACGGAGAGGTCGAGACCCAGTACTTC.

This clonotype has a handful of counts. The chain combines TRBV4-1 with TRBJ2-1, with 12 bases aligning to TRBD2. Trimming cost V 2 bases and J 8 bases; bases outside gene matches: 7. Germline V CDR1 and CDR2: MGHRA, YSYEKL. The CDR3 loop spans 16 amino acids. In nucleotides, the CDR3 is TGCGCCAGCAGCCAATACACTAGCGGGGGGTACGATGAGCAGTTCTTC. It encodes CASSQYTSGGYDEQFF.

In this sample, this clonotype turned up many times. The chain links TRBV20-1 to TRBJ2-5; 9 bases map to TRBD2. J gave up 7 bases and V 0 bases, and 18 bases lay outside the gene matches. In germline, CDR1 is DFQATT, CDR2 SNEGSKA (reference sequence). CDR3 size: 18 residues. This CDR3 is CSARDNRLAGALEVTQYF. CDR3 bases: TGCAGTGCTAGAGATAACCGATTAGCGGGGGCCCTAGAGGTGACCCAGTACTTC.

Concerning this clonotype: Since no conserved phenylalanine or tryptophan closes the CDR3, a read error is the likely cause. V gene TRBV5-4 combines with J gene TRBJ2-7; D is unresolved. V gave up 3 bases and J gave up 2 bases, with 12 bases separating them. CDR3 length: 14 amino acids. The germline V gene encodes CDR1 SGHNT and CDR2 YYREEE (reference sequence). For the CDR3, the DNA is TGTGCCAGCAGCTGGGGTATAAGTGCCTACGAGCAGTACCTC. Translation: CASSWGISAYEQYL.

This clonotype was picked up a small number of times. The J gene is TRBJ1-4, the V gene TRBV4-3; 8 nucleotides match TRBD1. Losses at the gene ends were 0 bases for V and 11 bases for J; bases not matched to a gene: 14. Germline loops: CDR1 LGHNA, CDR2 YSLEER. The CDR3 is made up of 17 amino acids. The CDR3 is CASSQDRGRLRSDKLFF. CDR3 in DNA: TGCGCCAGCAGCCAAGACAGGGGGCGGCTTCGTTCGGACAAACTGTTTTTT.

This clonotype was counted between two and nine times. The chain recombines TRBV4-1 with TRBJ1-2; tentatively, D is TRBD1 (6 bases). The CDR3 has 14 amino acids. Trimming took 4 bases from V and 5 from J, leaving 14 bases between them. The germline gives CDR1 MGHRA, CDR2 YSYEKL. The CDR3 nucleotides read TGCGCCAGCAGCCCGACCGTGGGGGCATATGGCTACACCTTC. Residues: CASSPTVGAYGYTF.

The J gene is TRBJ2-7, the V gene TRBV6-2 or TRBV6-3, with a tentative D call TRBD1 (5 bases). With 4 bases removed from V and 0 bases from J, the gap between germline ends came to 10 bases. The CDR3 runs to 14 residues. Germline CDR1 and CDR2: MNHEY and SVGEGT. The CDR3, as DNA: TGTGCCAGCAGTTGGACACACGGCTCCTACGAGCAGTACGTC. Encoded protein: CASSWTHGSYEQYV.

This chain uses TRBV6-2 or TRBV6-3 with TRBJ2-5; 12 nucleotides match TRBD2. Germline trimming cut 7 bases from V and 2 bases from J; bases unmatched to any gene: 14. CDR1 and CDR2 (germline): MNHEY, SVGEGT. The CDR3 length is 18 residues. The CDR3 spells CASTRIWKTSGGQETQYF. The CDR3 DNA follows: TGTGCCAGCACCCGAATTTGGAAGACTAGCGGGGGACAAGAGACCCAGTACTTC.

The chain joins TRBV6-2 or TRBV6-3 to TRBJ2-7, with D possibly being TRBD2 (6 bases). Trimming stripped 4 bases from V and 5 bases from J, with 18 bases between. The CDR3 is made up of 15 amino acids. Germline values: CDR1 MNHEY, CDR2 SVGEGT. CDR3 bases: TGTGCCAGCAGTTCGACCGGGACTCCCTTCAACGAGCAGTACTTC. It yields the protein CASSSTGTPFNEQYF.

This clonotype has just a few counts. The chain has TRBV6-2 or TRBV6-3 and TRBJ2-3; D might be TRBD2 (5 bases). Germline loops: CDR1 MNHEY, CDR2 SVGEGT. Between the trimmed V and J ends, which lost 8 bases and 7 bases, there was a span of 13 bases. The CDR3 loop spans 12 amino acids. CDR3 nucleotides: TGTGCCAGCGGACTCTTCACGAATACGCAGTATTTT. Amino acids: CASGLFTNTQYF.

The chain has TRBV28 and TRBJ2-7; 7 nucleotides line up with TRBD2. CDR3 length: 15 residues. The germline CDR1 and CDR2 sequences are MDHEN and SYDVKM. The trim removed 6 bases at V and 0 bases at J, leaving 8 bases unmatched. The CDR3 region has the DNA TGTGCCAGCAGCGTCGGGGGGTCCCTCTCCTACGAGCAGTACGTC. This codes for CASSVGGSLSYEQYV.

This clonotype was picked up a small number of times. The chain uses TRBV21-1 and TRBJ2-5. TRBV21-1 is a pseudogene locus. The CDR3 is 15 amino acids. CDR3 residues: CASSKVAKYQETQYF. The CDR3 DNA follows: TGTGCCAGCAGCAAAGTCGCGAAATACCAAGAGACCCAGTACTTC.

The rearrangement joins TRBV27 to TRBJ2-7; TRBD1 aligns across 8 bases. From germline, CDR1 is MNHEY and CDR2 SMNVEV (reference sequence). The CDR3 sequence is 14 residues long. J lost 4 bases, V lost 5 bases, and 7 bases had no gene match. The CDR3 DNA follows: TGTGCCAGCAGTGACGGACAGGGATTTTACGAGCAGTACTTC. This encodes CASSDGQGFYEQYF.

This clonotype was recorded at least ten times. The rearrangement links TRBV13 to TRBJ2-3; D remains ambiguous. CDR3 length: 13 amino acids. Trimming took 3 bases from V and 2 from J, leaving 6 bases between them. Per the germline V gene, CDR1 is PRHDT and CDR2 is FYEKMQ (reference sequence). The CDR3 region has the DNA TGTGCCAGCAGCTTGTACGCCACAGATACGCAGTATTTT. This codes for CASSLYATDTQYF. The variable domain in full, with the rest retrieved from reference TRBV13 and TRBJ2-3, is AAGVIQSPRHLIKEKRETATLKCYPIPRHDTVYWYQQGPGQDPQFLISFYEKMQSDKGSIPDRFSAQQFSDYHSELNMSSLELGDSALYFCASSLYATDTQYFGPGTRLTVL.

This sequence joins TRBV9 and TRBJ2-1; possible D gene TRBD2, 5 bases. CDR1 and CDR2 from the germline V gene are SGDLS and YYNGEE. The CDR3 loop spans 14 amino acids. Trimming shortened V by 3 bases and J by 10 bases, and 17 bases separated the two germline ends. The CDR3 spells CASSDLAPPFEQFF. DNA for the CDR3: TGTGCCAGCAGCGACCTAGCTCCCCCTTTCGAGCAGTTCTTC.

The J gene is TRBJ2-1, the V gene TRBV7-9; TRBD1 aligns across 7 bases. The CDR3 totals 12 residues. V gave up 6 bases and J gave up 9 bases; unmatched junction bases: 5. Germline loops: CDR1 SEHNR, CDR2 FQNEAQ (reference sequence). CDR3 DNA: TGTGCCAGCAGGCATACAGGGGTTGAGCAGTTCTTC. It specifies CASRHTGVEQFF. The complete variable domain, with remaining parts taken from reference TRBV7-9 and TRBJ2-1, reads DTGVSQNPRHKITKRGQNVTFRCDPISEHNRLYWYRQTLGQGPEFLTYFQNEAQLEKSRLLSDRFSAERPKGSFSTLEIQRTEQGDSAMYLCASRHTGVEQFFGPGTRLTVL.

The V call is TRBV7-9, the J call TRBJ1-2; D possibly corresponds to TRBD1 (5 bases). This CDR3 has 15 amino acids. The germline V and J ends were trimmed by 1 base and 8 bases, with 17 bases remaining between them. The V gene's germline CDR1 is SEHNR and CDR2 FQNEAQ (reference sequence). Here the CDR3 DNA reads TGTGCCAGCAGCTTAGGGGGCAGCCGCCTGTGGGGCTACACCTTC. This sequence encodes CASSLGGSRLWGYTF.

The V call is TRBV4-1, the J call TRBJ1-3; unclear D gene. Per the germline V gene, CDR1 is MGHRA and CDR2 is YSYEKL. Trimming pared 7 bases from V and 1 base from J, leaving 11 bases between. CDR3 length equals 14 residues. This CDR3 is CASNPGGSGNTIYF. DNA for the CDR3: TGCGCCAGCAACCCCGGAGGATCTGGAAACACCATATATTTT.

V and J are TRBV24-1 and TRBJ2-3; possible D gene TRBD1, 6 bases. This CDR3 is built from 17 residues. CDR1 is KGHDR and CDR2 is SFDVKD in the germline V gene. The V end lost 5 bases, the J end lost 2 bases, and 19 bases lay between the germline ends. The CDR3 is CATSASTWTESTDTQYF. CDR3 sequence (DNA): TGTGCCACCAGTGCCTCCACCTGGACAGAATCCACAGATACGCAGTATTTT.

This clonotype occurred a few times. The chain carries TRBV7-3 and TRBJ2-3; the match to TRBD1 covers 9 bases. Germline values: CDR1 SGHTA, CDR2 FQGTGA. The ends lost 3 bases at V and 2 bases at J; junction bases unmatched: 3. The CDR3 runs 15 residues. The CDR3 region has the DNA TGTGCCAGCAGCTTCACAGGGGGCCACACAGATACGCAGTATTTT. Translated, it gives CASSFTGGHTDTQYF. Variable domain in full (rest from reference TRBV7-3 and TRBJ2-3): GAGVSQTPSNKVTEKGKYVELRCDPISGHTALYWYRQSLGQGPEFLIYFQGTGAADDSGLPNDRFFAVRPEGSVSTLKIQRTERGDSAVYLCASSFTGGHTDTQYFGPGTRLTVL.

This clonotype appeared a few times. The rearrangement joins TRBV7-9 to TRBJ2-1; D possibly matches TRBD1 or TRBD2 (5 bases each). The germline gives CDR1 SEHNR, CDR2 FQNEAQ (reference sequence). The CDR3 sequence is 13 residues long. The germline V and J ends were trimmed by 4 bases and 4 bases, with 8 bases remaining between them. In nucleotides, the CDR3 is TGTGCCAGCAGCTCATGGGGGTACAATGAGCAGTTCTTC. As protein: CASSSWGYNEQFF.

This clonotype appeared many times. This chain joins TRBV10-2 and TRBJ2-7, with TRBD2 matching over 8 bases. Per the germline V gene, CDR1 is WSHSY and CDR2 is SAAADI. J was trimmed by 3 bases and V by 2 bases; bases with no gene match: 3. The CDR3 has 14 residues. The CDR3 sequence: CASSEIGGGYEQYV. In DNA form, the CDR3 reads TGCGCCAGCAGTGAGATCGGGGGGGGCTACGAGCAGTACGTC.

The table lists this clonotype with a few counts. J is TRBJ2-6 and V is TRBV5-4; D is possibly TRBD1 or TRBD2 (6 bases each). This CDR3 comprises 16 residues. V was pared by 0 bases and J by 2 bases, with 9 bases between. CDR1 is SGHNT and CDR2 is YYREEE in the germline V gene (reference sequence). CDR3 sequence reads: CASSLDREAGANVLTF. The DNA of the CDR3 is TGTGCCAGCAGCTTGGACAGGGAGGCTGGGGCCAACGTCCTGACTTTC.

This clonotype was seen only a few times. The chain is built from TRBV12-3 or TRBV12-4 and TRBJ1-1, with D possibly matching TRBD1 (6 bases). V was shortened by 5 bases and J by 1 base, with 20 bases between the two germline ends. The CDR3 has 17 residues. This CDR3 is CASSLVEGGAGNTEAFF. As DNA, the CDR3 is TGTGCCAGCAGTCTAGTGGAGGGGGGGGCCGGGAACACTGAAGCTTTCTTT.

The table lists this clonotype with a few counts. This sequence joins TRBV11-2 and TRBJ2-3; maybe TRBD2 (5 bases). CDR1 and CDR2 (germline): SGHAT, FQNNGV. This CDR3 contains 14 residues. The ends were cut back, 5 bases at V and 5 bases at J, with 14 bases in the middle. The chain's CDR3 is CASSGRRVLDTQYF. The CDR3 DNA follows: TGTGCCAGCAGCGGTAGGCGGGTACTAGATACGCAGTATTTT.

The chain links TRBV6-5 to TRBJ2-1; 7 bases match TRBD1. The germline V gene encodes CDR1 MNHEY and CDR2 SVGAGI. V dropped 3 bases and J dropped 2; count of bases not matched to a gene: 10. The CDR3 is 17 amino acids. Here the CDR3 DNA reads TGTGCCAGCAGTTATTCCCACTCGACAGGGACCTACAATGAGCAGTTCTTC. Residues: CASSYSHSTGTYNEQFF.

J is TRBJ2-7 and V is TRBV4-3; 10 bases fit TRBD1. V was pared by 0 bases and J by 12 bases, with 14 bases of the junction left unmatched. Per germline, CDR1 LGHNA and CDR2 YSLEER. CDR3 length: 16 amino acids. The CDR3: CASSQDGRETGGDLYF. The CDR3 DNA follows: TGCGCCAGCAGCCAAGATGGTAGGGAGACAGGGGGCGATTTGTACTTC.

V usage is TRBV7-2 and J usage is TRBJ2-3; 8 bases fit TRBD2. V shed 4 bases, J shed 3 bases, and the junction held 6 bases outside the gene matches. The germline V gene has CDR1 SGHTA and CDR2 FQGNSA. The CDR3 consists of 15 residues. The CDR3 reads CASSSPGGGTDTQYF. For the CDR3, the DNA is TGTGCCAGCAGCTCTCCCGGGGGGGGGACAGATACGCAGTATTTT.

The table lists this clonotype with many counts. The chain combines TRBV7-6 with TRBJ2-7; the D call may be TRBD1 or TRBD2 (5 bases each). This CDR3 has 15 residues. The germline V gene has CDR1 SGHVS and CDR2 FNYEAQ. V was cut by 5 bases and J by 2 bases, with 16 bases left in between. The DNA for the CDR3 is TGTGCCAGCAGCCGAAATAACGGGGCTACCTACGAGCAGTACTTC. This gives the protein CASSRNNGATYEQYF.